This T cell receptor beta chain was retrieved from a study of read filtering for tumor transcriptome and immune sequencing. Turning to the study itself: Patients were approximately 17 male and around 15 female, mean age 65.9 years, range roughly 47 to 85.

From about 0.4 ug of RNA, a library with molecular barcoded alpha/delta and beta/gamma adaptors was made. MiXCR, applied by TCRdb to the reads, yields one record per CDR3 protein. The sample consists of about 50,000 distinct CDR3 sequences, around 21% of them appearing once. Every patient had bone marrow sampled while the disease was active. Trimming cost V 7 bases and J 0 bases, with 19 bases left between them. The CDR3 covers 17 residues. CDR1 is MNHNY and CDR2 is SVGAGI in the germline V gene (reference sequence). This clonotype was sampled from a donor at least 40 years old with multiple myeloma. V is TRBV6-6 and J is TRBJ2-4; possibly TRBD1 for D (7 bases). Sequenced input: a population of CD138-negative cells sorted from bone marrow. Here the CDR3 reads CASNPGGTDLAKNIQYF. The CDR3 DNA reads TGTGCCAGCAACCCAGGGGGGACGGACTTAGCCAAAAACATTCAGTACTTC.